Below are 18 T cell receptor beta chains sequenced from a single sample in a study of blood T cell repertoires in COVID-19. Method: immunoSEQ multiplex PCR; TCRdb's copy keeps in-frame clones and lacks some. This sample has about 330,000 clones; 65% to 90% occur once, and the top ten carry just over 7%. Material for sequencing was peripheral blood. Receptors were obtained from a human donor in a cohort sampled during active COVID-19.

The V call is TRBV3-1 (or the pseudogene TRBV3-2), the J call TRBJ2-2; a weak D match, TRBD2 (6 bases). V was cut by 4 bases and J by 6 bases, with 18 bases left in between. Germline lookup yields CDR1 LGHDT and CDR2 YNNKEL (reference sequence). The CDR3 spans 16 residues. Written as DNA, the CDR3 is TGTGCCAGCAGCCTCCGGCGGGACCTCCGGTCCGGGGAGCTGTTTTTT. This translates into CASSLRRDLRSGELFF.

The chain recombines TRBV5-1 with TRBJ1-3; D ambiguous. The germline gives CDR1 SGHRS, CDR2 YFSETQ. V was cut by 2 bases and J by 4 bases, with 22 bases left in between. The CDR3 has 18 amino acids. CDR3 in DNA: TGCGCCAGCAGCTTCAGTCTTATTGGGAGTAGCTCCGGAAACACCATATATTTT. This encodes CASSFSLIGSSSGNTIYF.

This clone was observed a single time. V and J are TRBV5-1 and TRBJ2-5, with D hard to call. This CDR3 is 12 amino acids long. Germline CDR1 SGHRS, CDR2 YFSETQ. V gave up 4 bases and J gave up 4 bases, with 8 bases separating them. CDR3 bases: TGCGCCAGCAGCCCGAGTCCAGAGACCCAGTACTTC. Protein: CASSPSPETQYF.

CDR3 nucleotide sequence: TGTGCCAGCAGTTCCCCGGTTTTCTATGGCTACACCTTC. Amino acids: CASSSPVFYGYTF. The V and J genes are TRBV6-2 or TRBV6-3 and TRBJ1-2; D not certain. Trimming stripped 4 bases from V and 4 bases from J, with 10 bases between. Looked up from germline, CDR1 is MNHEY and CDR2 is SVGEGT. This CDR3 spans 13 amino acids.

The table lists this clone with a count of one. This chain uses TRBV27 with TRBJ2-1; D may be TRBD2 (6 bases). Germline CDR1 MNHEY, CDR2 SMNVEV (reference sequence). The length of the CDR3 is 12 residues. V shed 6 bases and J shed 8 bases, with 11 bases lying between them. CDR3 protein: CASSTGVDEQFF. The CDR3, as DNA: TGTGCCAGCAGCACGGGGGTGGATGAGCAGTTCTTC.

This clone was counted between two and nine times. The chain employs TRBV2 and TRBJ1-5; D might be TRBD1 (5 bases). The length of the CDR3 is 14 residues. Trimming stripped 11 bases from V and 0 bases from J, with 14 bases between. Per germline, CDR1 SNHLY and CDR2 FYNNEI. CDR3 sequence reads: CASTRGDSNQPQHF. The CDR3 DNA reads TGTGCCTCAACCCGGGGGGATAGCAATCAGCCCCAGCATTTT.

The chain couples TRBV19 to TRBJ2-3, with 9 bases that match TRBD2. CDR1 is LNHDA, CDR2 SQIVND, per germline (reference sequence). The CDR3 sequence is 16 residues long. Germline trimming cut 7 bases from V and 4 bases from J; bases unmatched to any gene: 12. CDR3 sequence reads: CASTSGASGKSDTQYF. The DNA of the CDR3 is TGTGCCAGTACCAGTGGCGCTAGCGGGAAATCAGATACGCAGTATTTT.

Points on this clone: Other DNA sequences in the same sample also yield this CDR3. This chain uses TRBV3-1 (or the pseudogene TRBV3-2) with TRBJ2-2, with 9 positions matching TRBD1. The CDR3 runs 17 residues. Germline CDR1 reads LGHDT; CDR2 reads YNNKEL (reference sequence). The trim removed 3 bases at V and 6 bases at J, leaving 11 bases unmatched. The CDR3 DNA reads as TGTGCCAGCAGCCAGTCCGGGACAGGGTTTTATCCCGGGGAGCTGTTTTTT. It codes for CASSQSGTGFYPGELFF.

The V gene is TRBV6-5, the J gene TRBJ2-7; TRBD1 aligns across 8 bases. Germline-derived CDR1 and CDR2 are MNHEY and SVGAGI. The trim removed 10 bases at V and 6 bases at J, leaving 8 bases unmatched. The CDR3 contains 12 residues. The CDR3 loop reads CATGTGISEQYF. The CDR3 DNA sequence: TGTGCCACAGGGACAGGAATTTCCGAGCAGTACTTC.

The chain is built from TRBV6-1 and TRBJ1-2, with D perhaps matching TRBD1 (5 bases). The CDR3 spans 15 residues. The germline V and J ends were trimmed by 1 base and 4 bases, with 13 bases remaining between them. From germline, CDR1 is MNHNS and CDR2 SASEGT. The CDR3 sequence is CASSEGGVSGYGYTF. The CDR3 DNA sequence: TGTGCCAGCAGTGAAGGGGGGGTTAGCGGCTATGGCTACACCTTC.

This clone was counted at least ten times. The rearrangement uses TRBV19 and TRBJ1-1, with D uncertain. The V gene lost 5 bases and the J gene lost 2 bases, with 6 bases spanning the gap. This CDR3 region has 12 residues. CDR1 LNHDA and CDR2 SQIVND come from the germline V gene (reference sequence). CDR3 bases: TGTGCCAGTAGTCTGAGAAACACTGAAGCTTTCTTT. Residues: CASSLRNTEAFF.

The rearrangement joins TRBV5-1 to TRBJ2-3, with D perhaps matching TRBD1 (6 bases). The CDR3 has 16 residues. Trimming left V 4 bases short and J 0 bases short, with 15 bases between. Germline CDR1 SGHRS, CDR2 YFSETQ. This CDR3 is CASSRTVSLSTDTQYF. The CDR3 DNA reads TGCGCCAGCAGCCGGACAGTTTCCCTTAGCACAGATACGCAGTATTTT.

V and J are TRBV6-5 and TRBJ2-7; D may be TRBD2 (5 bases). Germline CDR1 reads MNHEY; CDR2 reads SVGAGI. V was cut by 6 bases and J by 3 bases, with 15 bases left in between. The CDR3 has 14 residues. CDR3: CASRRAAQIYEQYF. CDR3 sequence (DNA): TGTGCCAGCAGGAGGGCCGCACAGATCTACGAGCAGTACTTC.

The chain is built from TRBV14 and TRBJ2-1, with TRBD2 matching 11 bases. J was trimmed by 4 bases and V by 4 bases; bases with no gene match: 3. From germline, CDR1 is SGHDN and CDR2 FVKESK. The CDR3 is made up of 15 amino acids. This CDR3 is CASSPLAGGYNEQFF. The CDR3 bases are TGTGCCAGCAGCCCTCTAGCGGGGGGTTACAATGAGCAGTTCTTC.

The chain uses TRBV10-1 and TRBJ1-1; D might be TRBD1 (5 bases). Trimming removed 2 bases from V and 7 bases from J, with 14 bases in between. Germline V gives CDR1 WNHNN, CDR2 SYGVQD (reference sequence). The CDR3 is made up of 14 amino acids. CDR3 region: CASSEGGEFGEAFF. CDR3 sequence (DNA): TGCGCCAGCAGTGAGGGGGGGGAATTTGGTGAAGCTTTCTTT.

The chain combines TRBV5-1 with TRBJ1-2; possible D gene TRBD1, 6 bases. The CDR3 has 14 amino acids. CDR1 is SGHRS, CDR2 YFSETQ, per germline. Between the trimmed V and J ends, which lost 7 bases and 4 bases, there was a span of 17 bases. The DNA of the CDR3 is TGCGCCAGCCGACAACCCGACAGGACCTATGGCTACACCTTC. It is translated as CASRQPDRTYGYTF.

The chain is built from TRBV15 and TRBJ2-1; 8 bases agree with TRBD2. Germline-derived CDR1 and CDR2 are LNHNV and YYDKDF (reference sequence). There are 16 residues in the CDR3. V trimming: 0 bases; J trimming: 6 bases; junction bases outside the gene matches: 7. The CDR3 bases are TGTGCCACCAGCAGAGATCAAGGACTAGCCAGCAATGAGCAGTTCTTC. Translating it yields CATSRDQGLASNEQFF.

This chain's CDR3 is CASSVGLSSYNEQFF. CDR3 bases: TGTGCCAGCAGCGTAGGGTTGAGCTCCTACAATGAGCAGTTCTTC. The chain uses TRBV9 and TRBJ2-1; no clear D. The CDR3 is 15 amino acids. Trimming removed 0 bases at V and 0 bases at J, with 7 bases between. Per the germline V gene, CDR1 is SGDLS and CDR2 is YYNGEE.